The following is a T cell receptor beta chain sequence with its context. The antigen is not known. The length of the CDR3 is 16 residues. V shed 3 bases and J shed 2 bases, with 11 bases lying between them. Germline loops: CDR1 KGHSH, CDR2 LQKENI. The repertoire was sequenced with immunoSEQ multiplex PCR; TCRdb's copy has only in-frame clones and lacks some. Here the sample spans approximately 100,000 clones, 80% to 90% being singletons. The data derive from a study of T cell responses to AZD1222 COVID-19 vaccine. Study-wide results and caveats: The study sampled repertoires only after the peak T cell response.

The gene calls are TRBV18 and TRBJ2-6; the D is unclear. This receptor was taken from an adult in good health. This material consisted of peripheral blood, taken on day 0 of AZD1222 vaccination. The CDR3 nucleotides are TGTGCCAGCTCACCTCAAACGTCCCCTGGGGCCAACGTCCTGACTTTC. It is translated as CASSPQTSPGANVLTF.